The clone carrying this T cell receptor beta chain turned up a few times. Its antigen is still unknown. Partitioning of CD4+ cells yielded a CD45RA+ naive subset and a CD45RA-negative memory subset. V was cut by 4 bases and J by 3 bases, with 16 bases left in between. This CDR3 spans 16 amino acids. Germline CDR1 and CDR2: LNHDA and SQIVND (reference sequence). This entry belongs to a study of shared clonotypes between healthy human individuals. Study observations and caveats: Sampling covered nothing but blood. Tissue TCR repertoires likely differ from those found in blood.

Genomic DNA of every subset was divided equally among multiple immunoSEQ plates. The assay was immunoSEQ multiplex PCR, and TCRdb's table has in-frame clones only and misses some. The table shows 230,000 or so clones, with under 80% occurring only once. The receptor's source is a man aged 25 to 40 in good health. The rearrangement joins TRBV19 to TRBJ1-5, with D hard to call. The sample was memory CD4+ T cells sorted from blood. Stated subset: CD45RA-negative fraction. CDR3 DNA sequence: TGTGCCAGTAGTACTACTGTGGGCGGTGCCAATCAGCCCCAGCATTTT. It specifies CASSTTVGGANQPQHF. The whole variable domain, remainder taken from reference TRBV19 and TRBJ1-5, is DGGITQSPKYLFRKEGQNVTLSCEQNLNHDAMYWYRQDPGQGLRLIYYSQIVNDFQKGDIAEGYSVSREKKESFPLTVTSAQKNPTAFYLCASSTTVGGANQPQHFGDGTRLSIL.